A selection of T cell receptor beta chains follows, all from one sample in a study of response to subunit inactivated influenza vaccine. A single record per CDR3 protein comes from TCRdb applying MiXCR to the RT-PCR reads. The sample yields about 520,000 distinct CDR3 sequences, under 8.5% seen once. The material sequenced was PBMCs from blood, taken roughly 24 months after vaccination. The receptor source for this set is a man aged 50 to 69 who received an inactivated influenza vaccine. The CDR3 runs from the conserved cysteine through the conserved F or W. A D gene is named only where the DNA matches it firmly. A clone size is listed for some rows: how often the clone was seen (once, few, many), or a class if it is expanded.

v_call,clone_size,d_call,j_call,cdr3_aa,cdr3_nt
TRBV6-1,many,-,TRBJ2-2,CASRRTGSGTGELFF,TGTGCCAGCAGACGAACAGGGAGCGGCACCGGGGAGCTGTTTTTT
TRBV11-2,few,-,TRBJ2-1,CASSLNRMNEQFF,TGTGCCAGCAGCTTAAATCGGATGAATGAGCAGTTCTTC
TRBV4-3,few,-,TRBJ1-4,CASSSRTLSTNEKLFF,TGCGCCAGCAGCAGCCGGACGCTCTCGACTAATGAAAAACTGTTTTTT
TRBV6-5,-,-,TRBJ2-4,CASSYSGVAKNIQYF,TGTGCCAGCAGTTACTCAGGGGTAGCCAAAAACATTCAGTACTTC
TRBV5-1,many,TRBD2,TRBJ2-1,CASSLGNSGGSYNEQFF,TGCGCCAGCAGCTTGGGCAATAGCGGGGGGTCTTACAATGAGCAGTTCTTC
TRBV4-2,-,TRBD1,TRBJ2-5,CASSQGIGQGRETQYF,TGTGCCAGCAGCCAAGGGATAGGACAGGGAAGGGAGACCCAGTACTTC
TRBV7-2,many,TRBD1,TRBJ2-5,CASSERTGQAVETQYF,TGTGCCAGCAGCGAACGGACAGGCCAGGCTGTGGAGACCCAGTACTTC
TRBV6-5,few,-,TRBJ1-1,CASSYGAGTNTEAFF,TGTGCCAGCAGTTACGGCGCAGGGACGAACACTGAAGCTTTCTTT
TRBV23-1,few,-,TRBJ2-6,CASRRRGANVLTF,TGCGCCAGCCGTCGTAGAGGGGCCAACGTCCTGACTTTC
TRBV20-1,few,-,TRBJ1-2,CSAPLLFGDTGGTF,TGCAGTGCCCCTCTGTTATTTGGCGACACCGGTGGCACCTTC
TRBV20-1,-,-,TRBJ1-5,CSARYPVDGNQPQHF,TGCAGTGCTAGGTACCCAGTCGACGGCAATCAGCCCCAGCATTTT
TRBV20-1,-,-,TRBJ2-3,CSARTGNTQYF,TGCAGTGCTAGGACAGGCAATACGCAGTATTTT
TRBV21-1,few,-,TRBJ2-1,CASSNLQSYHNEQFF,TGTGCCAGCAGCAACTTACAGAGTTATCACAATGAGCAGTTCTTC
TRBV6-5,many,TRBD2,TRBJ2-7,CASSQSVVAGLYEQYF,TGTGCCAGCAGTCAGTCGGTAGTAGCGGGGCTCTACGAGCAGTACTTC
TRBV27,few,TRBD2,TRBJ2-1,CASSLWTSGSIHNEQFF,TGTGCCAGCAGTTTGTGGACTAGCGGGAGTATTCACAATGAGCAGTTCTTC
TRBV2,few,-,TRBJ2-7,CASSDAISYEQYF,TGTGCCAGCAGCGATGCTATTTCCTACGAGCAGTACTTC
TRBV9,few,TRBD1,TRBJ2-6,CASSPRDRLPGANVLTF,TGTGCCAGCAGCCCTCGGGACAGGCTTCCTGGGGCCAACGTCCTGACTTTC
TRBV6-6,-,TRBD1,TRBJ2-7,CASGTGGIYEQYF,TGTGCCAGCGGGACAGGGGGGATCTACGAGCAGTACTTC
TRBV4-3,few,-,TRBJ2-1,CASSQVQYTSSYNEQFF,TGCGCCAGCAGCCAAGTACAGTACACAAGCTCCTACAATGAGCAGTTCTTC
TRBV3-1,-,-,TRBJ2-2,CASREGARELFF,TGTGCCAGCAGGGAGGGGGCGAGGGAGCTGTTTTTT
TRBV20-1,few,TRBD2,TRBJ2-7,CGTMAGGRPYEQYF,TGCGGGACTATGGCGGGAGGCCGACCCTACGAGCAGTACTTC
TRBV15,many,TRBD2,TRBJ2-2,CATSWGLAGGAGELFF,TGTGCCACCAGCTGGGGACTAGCGGGAGGTGCCGGGGAGCTGTTTTTT
TRBV7-2,few,-,TRBJ1-2,CASSLAGADYGYTF,TGTGCCAGCAGCTTAGCGGGCGCAGACTATGGCTACACCTTC
TRBV6-1,-,TRBD2,TRBJ2-2,CASRTQVWAGGTGELFF,TGTGCCAGCAGGACCCAGGTTTGGGCGGGAGGAACCGGGGAGCTGTTTTTT
TRBV7-2,few,TRBD1,TRBJ1-1,CASSYGTGWTEAFF,TGTGCCAGCAGCTACGGGACAGGTTGGACTGAAGCTTTCTTT
TRBV2,-,TRBD2,TRBJ2-3,CASSDIGPSGTDTQYF,TGTGCCAGCAGTGATATAGGGCCTAGCGGTACAGATACGCAGTATTTT
TRBV3-1,-,-,TRBJ2-7,CASSQRGREGPYF,TGTGCCAGCAGCCAAAGGGGTCGGGAAGGGCCGTACTTC
TRBV28,many,-,TRBJ2-1,CASSSWVQGSYNEQFF,TGTGCCAGCAGCTCGTGGGTACAGGGCTCCTACAATGAGCAGTTCTTC
TRBV6-1,few,-,TRBJ1-3,CASSEALNGNTIYF,TGTGCCAGCAGTGAAGCGCTGAACGGAAACACCATATATTTT
TRBV2,many,TRBD1,TRBJ2-7,CASRWTGDYEQYF,TGTGCCAGCAGATGGACAGGTGATTACGAGCAGTACTTC
TRBV20-1,few,TRBD2,TRBJ2-7,CSARGDYSYEQYF,TGCAGTGCTCGGGGGGACTATTCCTACGAGCAGTACTTC
TRBV6-1,many,TRBD1,TRBJ2-7,CASSGPGTAYYEQYF,TGTGCCAGCAGTGGTCCCGGGACAGCCTACTACGAGCAGTACTTC
TRBV6-2/TRBV6-3,-,-,TRBJ2-2,CASSTPYRAPVYFANTGELFF,TGTGCCAGCAGTACACCTTACAGGGCCCCAGTTTACTTCGCGAACACCGGGGAGCTGTTTTTT